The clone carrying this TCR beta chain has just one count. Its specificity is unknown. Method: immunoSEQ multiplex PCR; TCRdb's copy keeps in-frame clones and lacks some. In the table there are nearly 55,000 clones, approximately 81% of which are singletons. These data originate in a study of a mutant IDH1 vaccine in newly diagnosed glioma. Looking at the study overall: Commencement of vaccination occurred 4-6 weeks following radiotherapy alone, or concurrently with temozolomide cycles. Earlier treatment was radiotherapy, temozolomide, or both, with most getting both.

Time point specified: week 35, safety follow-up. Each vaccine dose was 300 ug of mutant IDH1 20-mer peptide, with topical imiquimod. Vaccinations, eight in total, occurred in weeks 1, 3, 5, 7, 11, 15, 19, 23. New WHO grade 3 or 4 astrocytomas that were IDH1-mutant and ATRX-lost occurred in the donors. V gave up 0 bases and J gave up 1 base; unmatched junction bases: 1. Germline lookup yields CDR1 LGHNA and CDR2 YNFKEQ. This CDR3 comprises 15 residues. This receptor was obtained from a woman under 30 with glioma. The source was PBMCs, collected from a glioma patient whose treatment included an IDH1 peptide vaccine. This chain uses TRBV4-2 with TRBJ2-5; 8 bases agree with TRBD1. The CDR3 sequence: CASSQETGGQETQYF. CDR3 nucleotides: TGTGCCAGCAGCCAAGAAACAGGGGGCCAAGAGACCCAGTACTTC.